This T cell receptor beta chain was identified in a study of OX40 agonist ivuxolimab in advanced cancers. The study, taken as a whole, reports: The study observed clonal expansion of CD4+ and CD8+ blood T cells by week 6 at 0.1 to 3.0 mg/kg.

Turning to this clone: Antigen unknown.

Repertoires were generated with immunoSEQ multiplex PCR, while TCRdb's copy carries only in-frame clones and drops some. The repertoire includes more than 40,000 clones, over 60% of them detected once, and roughly 2.7% sits in the top ten. Systemic immunosuppression or a history of autoimmune disease excluded patients. CDR1 and CDR2 (germline): SGHTA, FQGNSA. The germline V and J ends were trimmed by 6 bases and 2 bases, with 14 bases remaining between them. This CDR3 is built from 14 residues. This TCR came from an adult with an advanced solid tumor such as melanoma, head and neck, liver or kidney cancer. The chain employs TRBV7-2 and TRBJ2-7, with D uncertain. The sample was CD4+ or CD8+ T cells sorted from blood, taken in a trial of the OX40 agonist ivuxolimab. The DNA for the CDR3 is TGTGCCAGCAGTCGGTACCTAGAGGCCTACGAGCAGTACTTC. Translation gives CASSRYLEAYEQYF.